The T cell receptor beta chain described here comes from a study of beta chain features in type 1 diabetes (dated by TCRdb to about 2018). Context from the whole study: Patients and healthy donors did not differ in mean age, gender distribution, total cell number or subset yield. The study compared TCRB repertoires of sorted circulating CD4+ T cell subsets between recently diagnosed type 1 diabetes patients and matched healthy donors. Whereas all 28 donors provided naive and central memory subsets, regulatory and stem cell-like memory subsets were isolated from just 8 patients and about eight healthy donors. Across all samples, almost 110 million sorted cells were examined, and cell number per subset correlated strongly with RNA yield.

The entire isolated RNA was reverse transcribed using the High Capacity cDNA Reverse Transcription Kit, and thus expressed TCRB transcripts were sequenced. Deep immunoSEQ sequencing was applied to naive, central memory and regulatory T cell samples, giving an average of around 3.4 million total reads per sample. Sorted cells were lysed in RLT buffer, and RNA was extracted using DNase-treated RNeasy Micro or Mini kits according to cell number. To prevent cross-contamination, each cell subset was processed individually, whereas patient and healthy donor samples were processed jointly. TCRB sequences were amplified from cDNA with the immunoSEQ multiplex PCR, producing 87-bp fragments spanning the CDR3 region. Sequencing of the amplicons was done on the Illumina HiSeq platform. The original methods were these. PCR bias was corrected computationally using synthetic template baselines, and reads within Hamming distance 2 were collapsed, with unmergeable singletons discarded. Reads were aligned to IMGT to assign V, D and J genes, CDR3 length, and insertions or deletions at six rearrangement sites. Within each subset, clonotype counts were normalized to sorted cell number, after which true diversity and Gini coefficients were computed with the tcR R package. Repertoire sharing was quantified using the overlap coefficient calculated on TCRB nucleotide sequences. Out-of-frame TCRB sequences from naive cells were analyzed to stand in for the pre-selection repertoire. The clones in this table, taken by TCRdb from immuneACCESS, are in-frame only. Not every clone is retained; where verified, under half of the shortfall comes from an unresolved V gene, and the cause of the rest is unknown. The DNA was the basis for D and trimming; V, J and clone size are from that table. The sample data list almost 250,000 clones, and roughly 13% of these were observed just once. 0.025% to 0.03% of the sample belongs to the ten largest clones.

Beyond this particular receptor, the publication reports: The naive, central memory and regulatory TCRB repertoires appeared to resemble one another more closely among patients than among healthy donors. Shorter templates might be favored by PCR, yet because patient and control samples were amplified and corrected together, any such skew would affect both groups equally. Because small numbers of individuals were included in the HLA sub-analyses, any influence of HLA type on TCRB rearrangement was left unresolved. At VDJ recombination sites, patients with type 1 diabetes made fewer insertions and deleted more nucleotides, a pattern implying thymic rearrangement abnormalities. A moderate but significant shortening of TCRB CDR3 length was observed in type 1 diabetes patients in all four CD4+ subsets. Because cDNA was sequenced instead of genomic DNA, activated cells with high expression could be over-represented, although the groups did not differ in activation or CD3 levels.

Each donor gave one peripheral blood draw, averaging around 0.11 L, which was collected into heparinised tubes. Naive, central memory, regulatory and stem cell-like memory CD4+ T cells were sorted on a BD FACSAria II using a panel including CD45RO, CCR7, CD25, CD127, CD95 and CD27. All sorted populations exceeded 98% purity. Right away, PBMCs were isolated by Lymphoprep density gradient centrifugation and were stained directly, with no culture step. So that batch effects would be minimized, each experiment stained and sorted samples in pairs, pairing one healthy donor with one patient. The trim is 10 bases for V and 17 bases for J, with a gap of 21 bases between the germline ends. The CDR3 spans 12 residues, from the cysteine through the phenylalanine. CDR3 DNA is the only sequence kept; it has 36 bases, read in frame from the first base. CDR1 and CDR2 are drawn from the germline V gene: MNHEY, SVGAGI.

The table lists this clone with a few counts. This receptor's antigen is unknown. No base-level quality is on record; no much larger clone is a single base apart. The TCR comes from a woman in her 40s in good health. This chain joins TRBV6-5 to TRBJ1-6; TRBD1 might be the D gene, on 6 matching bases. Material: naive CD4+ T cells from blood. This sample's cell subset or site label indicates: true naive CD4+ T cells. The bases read TGTGCCACCCTCGGCCCCGGGACATGGGTCCACTTT. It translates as CATLGPGTWVHF.